The following is a TCR beta chain sequence with its context. Its target is not known. The CDR3 runs to 15 residues. Trimming cost V 2 bases and J 3 bases; bases outside gene matches: 6. Germline lookup yields CDR1 LGHNA and CDR2 YSLEER. Profiled with immunoSEQ multiplex PCR; TCRdb holds only in-frame clones, not every one. This sample has roughly 81,000 clones; about 93% occur once, and the top ten carry roughly 11%. The data are from a study of OX40 agonist ivuxolimab in advanced cancers. About the research overall: Ivuxolimab was administered intravenously to patients at 0.01 to 10 mg/kg every 2 weeks. Partial response was recorded in three patients: one hepatocellular carcinoma and two cutaneous melanoma cases.

Study-wide findings and caveats: Expanded peripheral T-cell antigen specificity went undetermined.

The V gene is TRBV4-3, the J gene TRBJ2-7; 8 bases map to TRBD1. The receptor was derived from an adult with an advanced solid tumor such as melanoma, head and neck, liver or kidney cancer. The sequencing used CD4+ or CD8+ T cells sorted from blood, collected in a trial of the OX40 agonist ivuxolimab. CDR3 nucleotide sequence: TGCGCCAGCAGCCAATACAGGGGGACAGGCTACGAGCAGTACTTC. It is translated as CASSQYRGTGYEQYF.